The 6 T cell receptor beta chains presented below share a single source sample, sequenced in a study of glioma-infiltrating T cells. The iRepertoire nested amplicon-rescue multiplex PCR amplified TCR alpha and beta CDR3s from RNA. TCRdb itself ran the multiplex PCR reads through MiXCR, one entry per CDR3 protein. Among 90,000 to 110,000 distinct CDR3 sequences listed, 25% to 30% were seen once. Material for sequencing was glioma tissue, nonneoplastic brain tissue, or PBMCs (not recorded which). These receptors were collected from a human donor with low-grade glioma or glioblastoma, undergoing nonglioma brain surgery, or in good health (not recorded which).

This clonotype was recorded once. The rearrangement joins TRBV19 to TRBJ2-1, with D possibly matching TRBD2 (7 bases). Trimming took off 1 base at V and 13 bases at J, with 26 bases between the two ends. The CDR3 extends over 17 amino acids. In germline, CDR1 is LNHDA, CDR2 SQIVND (reference sequence). The CDR3 DNA sequence: TGTGCCAGTAGTATAGTACCCATGGGGGGGCAGGGAGAGACCCAGTTCTTC. It yields the protein CASSIVPMGGQGETQFF.

This clonotype was recorded at least ten times. This sequence joins TRBV6-2 or TRBV6-3 and TRBJ1-6; 9 bases map to TRBD1. CDR3 size: 19 residues. The ends lost 2 bases at V and 0 bases at J; junction bases unmatched: 8. From germline, CDR1 is MNHEY and CDR2 SVGEGT. The CDR3 loop reads CASSYTSGTGLSYNSPLHF. The CDR3 DNA is TGTGCCAGCAGTTACACTTCCGGGACAGGGCTCTCCTATAATTCACCCCTCCACTTT.

This clonotype is a singleton in its sample. The rearrangement links TRBV19 to TRBJ2-3; 13 bases agree with TRBD2. The germline CDR1 and CDR2 sequences are LNHDA and SQIVND (reference sequence). The CDR3 is 15 residues long. The trim removed 5 bases at V and 8 bases at J, leaving 7 bases unmatched. The CDR3 nucleotides read TGTGCCAGTAGTTCATCCCGACTAGCGGGGGGTACGCAGTATTTT. It codes for CASSSSRLAGGTQYF.

As regards this clonotype: A much larger clone is a single base away; this may be a read error. The chain is built from TRBV19 and TRBJ1-6, with 9 bases identical to TRBD1. The CDR3 spans 15 residues. Germline CDR1 reads LNHDA; CDR2 reads SQIVND (reference sequence). With V trimmed by 3 bases and J by 9 bases, 6 bases remained unmatched. The CDR3 loop reads CASSIAQGASSPLHF. For the CDR3, the DNA is TGTGCCAGTAGTATCGCACAGGGGGCTAGTTCACCCCTCCACTTT.

This clonotype was counted many times. Here the CDR3 DNA reads TGTGCCAGCAGCTTCGGCCTGGGAAATGAGCAGTTCTTC. Translation: CASSFGLGNEQFF. This chain joins TRBV7-9 and TRBJ2-1; the D is unclear. Germline V gene lookup returns CDR1 SEHNR and CDR2 FQNEAQ (reference sequence). V was trimmed by 3 bases and J by 7 bases, leaving 10 bases between them. CDR3 length: 13 amino acids.

The chain recombines TRBV12-3 or TRBV12-4 with TRBJ2-7; D may match TRBD1 or TRBD2 (5 bases each). The CDR3 spans 14 residues. V was clipped by 2 bases and J by 4 bases, with 12 bases between them. The CDR3 sequence: CASSLRGVDYEQYF. CDR3 DNA sequence: TGTGCCAGCAGTTTACGAGGGGTCGATTACGAGCAGTACTTC.